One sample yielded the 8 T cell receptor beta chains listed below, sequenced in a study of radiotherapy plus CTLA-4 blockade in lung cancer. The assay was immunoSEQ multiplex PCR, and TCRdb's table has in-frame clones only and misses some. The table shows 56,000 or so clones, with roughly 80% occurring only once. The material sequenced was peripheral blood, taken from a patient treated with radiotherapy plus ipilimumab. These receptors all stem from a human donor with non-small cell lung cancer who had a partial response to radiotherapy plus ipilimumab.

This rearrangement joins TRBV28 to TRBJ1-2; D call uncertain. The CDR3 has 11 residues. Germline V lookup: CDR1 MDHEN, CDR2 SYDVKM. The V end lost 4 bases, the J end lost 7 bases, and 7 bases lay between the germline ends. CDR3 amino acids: CASSSGFGYTF. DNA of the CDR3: TGTGCCAGCAGTTCGGGGTTTGGCTACACCTTC.

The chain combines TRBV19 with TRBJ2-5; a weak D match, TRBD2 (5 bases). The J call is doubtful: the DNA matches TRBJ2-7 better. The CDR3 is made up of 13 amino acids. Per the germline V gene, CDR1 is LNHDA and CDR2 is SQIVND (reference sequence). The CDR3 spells CARGGRWESEQYF. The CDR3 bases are TGTGCCAGAGGAGGCAGGTGGGAATCCGAGCAGTACTTC.

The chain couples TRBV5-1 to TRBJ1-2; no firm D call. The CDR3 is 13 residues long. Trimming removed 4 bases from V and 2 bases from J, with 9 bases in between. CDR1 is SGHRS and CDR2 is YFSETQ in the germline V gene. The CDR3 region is CASSADKNYGYTF. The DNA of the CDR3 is TGCGCCAGCAGCGCAGACAAGAACTATGGCTACACCTTC. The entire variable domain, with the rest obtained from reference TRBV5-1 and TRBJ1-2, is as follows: KAGVTQTPRYLIKTRGQQVTLSCSPISGHRSVSWYQQTPGQGLQFLFEYFSETQRNKGNFPGRFSGRQFSNSRSEMNVSTLELGDSALYLCASSADKNYGYTFGSGTRLTVV.

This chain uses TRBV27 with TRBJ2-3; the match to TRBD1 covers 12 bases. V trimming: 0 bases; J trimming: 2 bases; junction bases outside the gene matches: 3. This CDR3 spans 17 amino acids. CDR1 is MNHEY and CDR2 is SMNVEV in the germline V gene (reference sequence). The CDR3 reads CASSLSGTGGHTDTQYF. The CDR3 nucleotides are TGTGCCAGCAGTTTATCTGGGACAGGGGGCCACACAGATACGCAGTATTTT.

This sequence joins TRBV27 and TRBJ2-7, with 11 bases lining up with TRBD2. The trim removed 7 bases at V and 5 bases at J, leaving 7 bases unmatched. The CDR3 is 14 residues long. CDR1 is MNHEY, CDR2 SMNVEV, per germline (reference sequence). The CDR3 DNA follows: TGTGCCAGCAATCCACTAGCGGGGGCGGACGAGCAGTACTTC. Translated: CASNPLAGADEQYF.

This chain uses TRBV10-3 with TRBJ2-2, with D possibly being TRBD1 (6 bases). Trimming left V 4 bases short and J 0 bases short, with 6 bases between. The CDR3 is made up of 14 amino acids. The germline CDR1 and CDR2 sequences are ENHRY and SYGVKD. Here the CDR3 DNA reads TGTGCCATCAGTGGGACAGCGAACACCGGGGAGCTGTTTTTT. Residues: CAISGTANTGELFF.

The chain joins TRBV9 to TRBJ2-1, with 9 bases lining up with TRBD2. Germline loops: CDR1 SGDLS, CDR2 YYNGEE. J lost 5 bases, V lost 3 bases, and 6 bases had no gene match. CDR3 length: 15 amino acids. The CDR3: CASSEPGGGDNEQFF. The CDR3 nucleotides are TGTGCCAGCAGCGAGCCGGGCGGGGGGGACAATGAGCAGTTCTTC.

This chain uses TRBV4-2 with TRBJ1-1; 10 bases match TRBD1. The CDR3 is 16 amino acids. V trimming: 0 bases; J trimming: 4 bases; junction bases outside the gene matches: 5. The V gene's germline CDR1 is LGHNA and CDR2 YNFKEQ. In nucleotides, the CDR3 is TGTGCCAGCAGCCAAGATCTAGGACAGGGGGGCACTGAAGCTTTCTTT. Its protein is CASSQDLGQGGTEAFF.